The rows below give T cell receptor beta chains drawn from one sample of a study of molecular identifiers for immune sequencing clone quantification. TCRdb re-called the PCR reads with MiXCR, one entry per CDR3 protein. The table records some 96,000 distinct CDR3 sequences, less than 25% of them present only once. The sample consisted of naive CD8+ T cells from blood, with Jurkat cell RNA spiked in. Receptor source: a human donor in good health. Some libraries in this study had Jurkat cell RNA spiked in. Each CDR3 is given with its conserved first and last residue. D genes are given only for firm matches. Part of the rows lack a size; the others show once, few, many or a class for expanded clones.

clone size	V gene	J gene	D gene	CDR3 length	CDR3 DNA	CDR3 protein
few	TRBV6-2/TRBV6-3	TRBJ1-1	.	14	TGTGCCAGCAGTTTTTGGCAGTTGAACACTGAAACTTTCTTT	CASSFWQLNTETFF
few	TRBV7-9	TRBJ2-5	TRBD2	17	TGTGCCAGCAGCTTAGCTCTGACTAGCGGGGCACAAGAGACCCAGTACTTC	CASSLALTSGAQETQYF
many	TRBV20-1	TRBJ2-7	.	18	TGCAGTGCTAGACTCCAATCTTGGGTCCCCAAACTGCGCTACGAGCAGTACTTC	CSARLQSWVPKLRYEQYF
many	TRBV12-5	TRBJ2-1	TRBD2	14	TGTGCTAGTGGGGGACTAGCGGGGGTCGTTGAGCAGTTCTTC	CASGGLAGVVEQFF
.	TRBV28	TRBJ2-1	.	15	TGTGCCGGCCAACCCGGGGCTCGGGACTACAATGAGCAGTTCTTC	CAGQPGARDYNEQFF
many	TRBV7-2	TRBJ2-1	TRBD2	15	TGTGCCAGCAGCTTATTTAGCGGGAGTTTATATGAGCAGTTCTTC	CASSLFSGSLYEQFF
many	TRBV13	TRBJ2-3	.	14	TGTGCCAGCAGCTCGGCTGATCCTTTAGATACGCAGTATTTT	CASSSADPLDTQYF
many	TRBV20-1	TRBJ1-1	TRBD1	13	TGCAGTGCTAGAGATACAGGGGCGACTGAAGCTTTCTTT	CSARDTGATEAFF
many	TRBV27	TRBJ2-7	.	12	TGTGCCAGCAGAACCGGGGGGCACGAGCAGTACTTC	CASRTGGHEQYF
many	TRBV7-2	TRBJ2-3	TRBD2	19	TGTGCCAGCAGCCCCGAACTAGCGGGGGGCCCAATAAGCACAGATACGCAGTATTTT	CASSPELAGGPISTDTQYF
.	TRBV7-6	TRBJ2-3	TRBD2	16	TGTGCCAGCAGCTTAGCGGGCGGGGGGGCCAGCGATACGCAGTATTTT	CASSLAGGGASDTQYF
few	TRBV2	TRBJ2-7	TRBD2	14	TGTGCCAGCAGGGGGACTAGCGGGGCGTACGAGCAGTACTTC	CASRGTSGAYEQYF
.	TRBV4-3	TRBJ1-2	.	17	TGCACCAGCAGCCAAGACCCAGGGGAGCAGAGGGACTATGGCTACACCTTC	CTSSQDPGEQRDYGYTF
many	TRBV5-1	TRBJ2-7	.	15	TGCGCCAGCAGCACCAGTCTTATCTACACCTACGAGCAGTACTTC	CASSTSLIYTYEQYF
many	TRBV28	TRBJ1-5	TRBD1	14	TGTGCCAGCAGTGGGGGGGACAGATATCAGCCCCAGCATTTT	CASSGGDRYQPQHF
few	TRBV9	TRBJ2-7	.	15	TGTGCCAGCAGCGTCGGGGCCTCCGAACACTACGAGCAGTACTTC	CASSVGASEHYEQYF
many	TRBV19	TRBJ2-7	.	14	TGTGCCAGTAGCGCAACGGGGCTGTGGGACGAGCAGTACTTC	CASSATGLWDEQYF
many	TRBV15	TRBJ2-7	TRBD1	11	TGTGCCACCGGACAGGGGTTCGAGCAGTACTTC	CATGQGFEQYF
.	TRBV11-2	TRBJ2-7	.	17	TGTGCCAGCAGCTTAGAACCTACCCGGGCCCCATCCTACGCGCAGTACTTC	CASSLEPTRAPSYAQYF
few	TRBV21-1	TRBJ2-4	.	18	TGTGCCAGCAGCACTCTCGGGACAGACGGAGAAGCCAAAAACATTCAGTACTTC	CASSTLGTDGEAKNIQYF
many	TRBV28	TRBJ1-5	TRBD1	15	TGTGCCAGCACCAGAACAGGGGAAAGCAATCAGCCCCAGCATTTT	CASTRTGESNQPQHF
.	TRBV29-1	TRBJ2-7	.	11	TGCAGCGTTGGAGGGTTCTACGAGCAGTACTTC	CSVGGFYEQYF
many	TRBV20-1	TRBJ1-1	TRBD1	13	TGCAGTACAGAACCGACAGGGCGCACTGAAGCTTTCTTT	CSTEPTGRTEAFF
.	TRBV28	TRBJ2-1	TRBD1	11	TGTGCCAGTGGACAGGCCAATGAGCAGTTCTTC	CASGQANEQFF
.	TRBV5-1	TRBJ2-1	TRBD2	13	TGCGCCAGCAGCTTGGGACTAGCGGGAGACAAGTTCTTC	CASSLGLAGDKFF
many	TRBV27	TRBJ1-4	TRBD1	16	TGTGCCAGCAGTCCGATCGCCGGGACAGGGACTGAAAAACTGTTTTTT	CASSPIAGTGTEKLFF
.	TRBV4-2	TRBJ2-1	TRBD2	12	TGTGCCAGCCCGGGACTAGCTAATGAGCAGTTCTTC	CASPGLANEQFF
.	TRBV12-3/TRBV12-4	TRBJ2-1	.	18	TGTGTCAGCAGTTCACGCAACCGGGACCCCAAGTGGGGCAATGAGCAGTTCTTC	CVSSSRNRDPKWGNEQFF
.	TRBV6-1	TRBJ1-1	TRBD1	19	TGTGCCAGCAGTGAAAGTAGTGTTGTAGGAGGGGGCCCGGGCACTGAAGCTTTCTTT	CASSESSVVGGGPGTEAFF
many	TRBV20-1	TRBJ2-3	TRBD2	17	TGCAGTCCACTTCGGCGGGTCGATAGCGGGGGGCGGGATACGCAGTATTTT	CSPLRRVDSGGRDTQYF
few	TRBV7-9	TRBJ2-5	TRBD1	15	TGTGCCAGCAGCCATCGAACAGGGGTACAAGAGACCCAGTACTTC	CASSHRTGVQETQYF
many	TRBV20-1	TRBJ2-3	.	9	TGCAGTGCGCTCGATACGCAGTATTTT	CSALDTQYF
many	TRBV28	TRBJ2-7	TRBD1	20	TGTGCCAGCAGTCCAATATCCCGGGACAGGAGTCCCCAAGCTATCTACGAGCAGTACTTC	CASSPISRDRSPQAIYEQYF
many	TRBV27	TRBJ2-7	.	12	TGTGCCAGCAGTTTAATCGGGGGAGAGCAGTACTTC	CASSLIGGEQYF
many	TRBV18	TRBJ2-1	TRBD1	15	TGTGCCAGCTCACCACCTCCGGGACAGTACAATGAGCAGTTCTTC	CASSPPPGQYNEQFF
few	TRBV2	TRBJ2-1	.	14	TGTGCCAGCAGGACGGGTAACATTGGCGATGAGCAGTTCTTC	CASRTGNIGDEQFF
few	TRBV12-3/TRBV12-4	TRBJ2-5	TRBD2	20	TGTGCCAGCAGTACAGGGACTAGCGGGGGGCACTGGGAGAAAGAAGAGACCCAGTACTTC	CASSTGTSGGHWEKEETQYF
many	TRBV5-5	TRBJ1-2	.	14	TGTGCCAGCAGCCTCGACGTCCTCTACTATGGCTACACCTTC	CASSLDVLYYGYTF
many	TRBV4-1	TRBJ1-1	.	15	TGCGCCAGCAGCCAAGATCAGGGTATGAACACTGAAGCTTTCTTT	CASSQDQGMNTEAFF
.	TRBV13	TRBJ2-7	TRBD1	14	TGTGCCAGCAGCTCCCGGGACAGGGTCCGGGTCGAGTACTTC	CASSSRDRVRVEYF
many	TRBV6-6	TRBJ2-5	TRBD1	15	TGTGCCAGCAGTTACACAAGACAGGGTAGGGAGACCCAGTACTTC	CASSYTRQGRETQYF
.	TRBV7-6	TRBJ2-3	.	16	TGTGCCAGCAGCTTAGTTGGGGGACAAATCGCAGATACGCAGTATTTT	CASSLVGGQIADTQYF
many	TRBV10-2	TRBJ1-1	.	11	TGCGCCAGCAGTGAAGGCGATCTGACTTTCTTT	CASSEGDLTFF
many	TRBV7-9	TRBJ2-7	.	14	TGTGCCAGCAGCTCAATAAGTCACATCTACGAGCAGTACTTC	CASSSISHIYEQYF
.	TRBV27	TRBJ2-7	.	15	TGTGCCGGCAGTTTGACGGGGGATGCAACCTACGAGCAGTACTTC	CAGSLTGDATYEQYF
.	TRBV12-5	TRBJ1-4	TRBD1	14	TGTGCTAGTGGTTTAGGGGGCACTAATGAAAAACTGTTTTTT	CASGLGGTNEKLFF
many	TRBV6-2/TRBV6-3	TRBJ1-1	TRBD1	14	TGTGCCGCAGGGACAGGGACTATGAACACTGAAGCTTTCTTT	CAAGTGTMNTEAFF
.	TRBV19	TRBJ2-1	.	14	TGTGCCAGTAGCCCCGGGGCATTGGGGAATGAGCAGTTCTTC	CASSPGALGNEQFF
many	TRBV7-9	TRBJ2-7	TRBD1	13	TGTGCCAGCAGAAAAGGGGGCATCGACGAGCAGTACTTC	CASRKGGIDEQYF
many	TRBV29-1	TRBJ2-1	.	13	TGCAGCGTCCACCACAGGGATTACAATGAGCAGTTCTTC	CSVHHRDYNEQFF